This T cell receptor (beta chain) stems from a study of T cell changes during pregnancy in multiple sclerosis (dated by TCRdb to about 2019). Broadly, across the study: In women with multiple sclerosis, the researchers looked at how the T cell repertoire shifted as pregnancy progressed.

With regard to this clone: Its antigen target is currently unknown. No base quality information exists; no much larger clone differs at one position.

Libraries were built with the immunoSEQ multiplex PCR assay. Drawn from immuneACCESS, this table holds only the in-frame rearrangements with V and J called that TCRdb kept. Clones are partly lost; checked studies trace under half to an unresolved V gene and leave the rest unexplained. The sample table contains tens of thousands of clones; only one count was recorded for less than 95% of them. Almost 6.5% of the sample rests with the top ten. This specimen consisted of peripheral blood, obtained in the third trimester of pregnancy. The receptor was derived from a female donor in good health, enrolled as a control in a pregnancy study.

DNA sequence: TGTGCCAGTAGTATAGATCTCACCAGACAGGGTGAGACCCAGTACTTC. Its protein is CASSIDLTRQGETQYF. The rearranged segments are TRBV19 and TRBJ2-5, with 7 bases aligning to TRBD1. Counted from cysteine to phenylalanine, this CDR3 has 16 amino acids. Here the CDR3 DNA is all that survives: 48 bases in frame from base 1. Based on the germline V gene (reference sequence), the CDR1 and CDR2 sequences are LNHDA and SQIVND. Trimming accounts for 0 bases at V and 5 bases at J, while the number of junction bases matched to no gene is 9.